This T cell receptor (beta chain) was captured in a study of blood T cells in healthy people across ages. Trimming cost V 5 bases and J 5 bases, with 13 bases left between them. The CDR3 extends over 15 amino acids. Germline CDR1 is SNHLY and CDR2 is FYNNEI. PBMCs numbering at least 6.5 million were isolated per sample. Sample-barcoded 5' priming and a J-beta primer mix drove a second PCR of roughly 7 to 11 cycles. Every sample gave at least 3 million paired-end reads containing CDR3. TCRdb redid the calling of the 5' RACE reads with MiXCR, one entry per CDR3 protein. The sample lists about 940,000 distinct CDR3 sequences, about 44% occurring once.

This sequence joins TRBV2 and TRBJ1-6; D is perhaps TRBD1 (5 bases). This receptor was obtained from a man aged 30 to 39 in good health. Sequenced material: blood. The CDR3 here is CASSKRDADNSPLHF. In DNA form, the CDR3 reads TGTGCCAGCAGTAAACGGGACGCGGATAATTCACCCCTCCACTTT.